Below, 22 T cell receptor beta chains from the same sample are listed, as sequenced in a study of cytomegalovirus exposure and HLA in healthy donors. The PCR had 60 Vbeta and 13 Jbeta primers. Assay used: immunoSEQ multiplex PCR; TCRdb lists only in-frame clones, some missing. The repertoire holds 150,000 to 200,000 clones, 65% to 90% seen once, with approximately 2% in the top ten. Material: PBMCs. These receptor sequences come from a human donor in good health.

The chain links TRBV5-1 to TRBJ2-3; 13 nucleotides match TRBD2. The CDR3 consists of 17 residues. V was pared by 4 bases and J by 5 bases, with 10 bases of the junction left unmatched. CDR1 is SGHRS and CDR2 is YFSETQ in the germline V gene. CDR3 region: CASSPNPGLAGLDTQYF. As DNA, the CDR3 is TGCGCCAGCAGCCCAAATCCGGGACTAGCGGGGTTAGATACGCAGTATTTT.

V is TRBV28 and J is TRBJ1-6; D call uncertain. Per the germline V gene, CDR1 is MDHEN and CDR2 is SYDVKM. The CDR3 is made up of 18 amino acids. The V gene lost 5 bases and the J gene lost 0 bases, with 17 bases spanning the gap. The CDR3: CASSSRGLYSSYNSPLHF. The CDR3 DNA reads as TGTGCCAGCAGTAGCCGCGGACTGTATAGCTCCTATAATTCACCCCTCCACTTT.

This rearrangement joins TRBV5-1 to TRBJ2-1; the D gene is possibly TRBD1 (5 bases). Germline CDR1 SGHRS, CDR2 YFSETQ. The length of the CDR3 is 14 residues. Trimming shortened V by 4 bases and J by 8 bases, and 16 bases separated the two germline ends. CDR3 loop: CASSPHLGRDEQFF. The CDR3 DNA reads TGCGCCAGCAGCCCACACCTGGGGCGTGATGAGCAGTTCTTC.

The V and J genes are TRBV5-6 and TRBJ2-3, with 13 nucleotides matching TRBD2. The V gene's germline CDR1 is SGHDT and CDR2 YYEEEE. CDR3 length: 18 residues. Trimming at V came to 4 bases and at J to 0 bases, leaving 8 bases not matched to a gene. CDR3 protein: CASSPKLAGGLSTDTQYF. CDR3 nucleotides: TGTGCCAGCAGCCCAAAACTAGCGGGGGGGCTAAGCACAGATACGCAGTATTTT.

The gene calls are TRBV5-8 and TRBJ1-6; 9 bases are shared with TRBD1. CDR3 length equals 14 residues. Germline CDR1 SGHTS, CDR2 YDEGEE. After removal of 4 bases from V and 9 bases from J, the junction contained 5 bases not matched to a gene. The CDR3 spells CASSLDRGVSPLHF. CDR3 bases: TGTGCCAGCAGCCTAGACAGGGGGGTTTCACCCCTCCACTTT.

The chain uses TRBV5-6 and TRBJ2-3; possible D gene TRBD1, 6 bases. There are 17 residues in the CDR3. Deletions cut 3 bases from V and 6 bases from J, with 23 bases between. Per the germline V gene, CDR1 is SGHDT and CDR2 is YYEEEE. This CDR3 reads CASSSPTDRYERDTQYF. In nucleotides, the CDR3 is TGTGCCAGCAGCTCCCCGACGGACAGATACGAGCGGGATACGCAGTATTTT.

The V call is TRBV19, the J call TRBJ1-1; D is ambiguous. This CDR3 has 13 amino acids. V gave up 5 bases and J gave up 1 base, with 8 bases separating them. In germline, CDR1 is LNHDA, CDR2 SQIVND (reference sequence). The CDR3 loop reads CASSLNKNTEAFF. In DNA form, the CDR3 reads TGTGCCAGTAGTTTAAACAAGAACACTGAAGCTTTCTTT.

The chain combines TRBV11-2 with TRBJ2-1; no clear D. The V end lost 4 bases, the J end lost 0 bases, and 13 bases lay between the germline ends. Germline V gives CDR1 SGHAT, CDR2 FQNNGV. CDR3 length equals 16 residues. CDR3: CASSSNRLSSYNEQFF. CDR3 nucleotides: TGTGCCAGCAGCTCGAATCGACTGAGCTCCTACAATGAGCAGTTCTTC.

The chain is built from TRBV4-1 and TRBJ1-2; D possibly corresponds to TRBD1 (5 bases). Germline CDR1 and CDR2: MGHRA and YSYEKL. The CDR3 runs to 16 residues. Between the trimmed V and J ends, which lost 2 bases and 8 bases, there was a span of 21 bases. CDR3 DNA sequence: TGCGCCAGCAGCCAAATATACGGGGGAGGGGCGCGCGGCTACACCTTC. Amino acids: CASSQIYGGGARGYTF.

The CDR3 DNA follows: TGTGCCAGCAGCTTACGGGACAGTCGTCAAAGCACAGATACGCAGTATTTT. Its translation: CASSLRDSRQSTDTQYF. V usage is TRBV7-2 and J usage is TRBJ2-3; 7 bases agree with TRBD1. CDR3 length: 17 residues. The J segment lost 0 bases and the V segment lost 2 bases, leaving 8 bases of the junction unmatched. Germline V CDR1 and CDR2: SGHTA, FQGNSA.

The rearrangement joins TRBV7-2 to TRBJ1-1; possible D gene TRBD1, 5 bases. This CDR3 is built from 16 residues. V lost 6 bases to trimming and J lost 1 base, with 18 bases between them. Germline CDR1 is SGHTA and CDR2 is FQGNSA. The CDR3 DNA reads TGTGCCAGCAGGCCCGAATCAGCAGGGCAGAACACTGAAGCTTTCTTT. This codes for CASRPESAGQNTEAFF.

This clone was picked up one time. The J gene is TRBJ2-1, the V gene TRBV27, with D tentatively TRBD2 (7 bases). The V end lost 7 bases, the J end lost 9 bases, and 13 bases lay between the germline ends. CDR3 length: 12 residues. The germline gives CDR1 MNHEY, CDR2 SMNVEV (reference sequence). The CDR3: CASTRGGGEQFF. The CDR3 bases are TGTGCCAGCACGAGGGGGGGAGGTGAGCAGTTCTTC.

CDR3 in DNA: TGTGCCAGCAGTGTCGGCGGGGGGGGCGCAGAGACCCAGTACTTC. Translated: CASSVGGGGAETQYF. The rearrangement uses TRBV2 and TRBJ2-5, with 9 bases lining up with TRBD2. Trimming cost V 4 bases and J 4 bases; bases outside gene matches: 7. Germline values: CDR1 SNHLY, CDR2 FYNNEI. This CDR3 spans 15 amino acids.

As DNA, the CDR3 is TGTGCCAGCAGCTTAGCGAGGACAGGGGGTGAGACCCAGTACTTC. Protein sequence: CASSLARTGGETQYF. The rearrangement links TRBV7-8 to TRBJ2-5; 10 nucleotides agree with TRBD1. Germline values: CDR1 SGHVS, CDR2 FQNEAQ. V dropped 0 bases and J dropped 5; count of bases not matched to a gene: 3. The CDR3 runs 15 residues.

This chain joins TRBV6-4 and TRBJ1-2, with TRBD1 matching over 8 bases. Per germline, CDR1 MRHNA and CDR2 SNTAGT. The trim removed 0 bases at V and 2 bases at J, leaving 2 bases unmatched. This CDR3 region has 15 residues. CDR3 loop: CASSDSTGANYGYTF. DNA for the CDR3: TGTGCCAGCAGTGACTCGACAGGGGCCAACTATGGCTACACCTTC.

This chain joins TRBV15 and TRBJ2-1; a weak D match, TRBD2 (6 bases). V was pared by 0 bases and J by 2 bases, with 17 bases between. CDR1 and CDR2 from the germline V gene are LNHNV and YYDKDF (reference sequence). The CDR3 has 18 amino acids. DNA of the CDR3: TGTGCCACCAGCAGAGATCTGGCGGGGATCGGGACCTACAATGAGCAGTTCTTC. Translation gives CATSRDLAGIGTYNEQFF.

This sequence joins TRBV10-3 and TRBJ1-3; the D is unclear. Trimming cost V 3 bases and J 0 bases, with 12 bases left between them. The germline V gene has CDR1 ENHRY and CDR2 SYGVKD. This CDR3 region has 16 residues. The CDR3 is CAISDVGLSSGNTIYF. The CDR3 DNA reads as TGTGCCATCAGTGATGTTGGACTGAGCTCTGGAAACACCATATATTTT.

The chain has TRBV6-1 and TRBJ1-1; TRBD1 is a possible D gene (5 bases). This CDR3 region has 14 residues. The germline V and J ends were trimmed by 3 bases and 4 bases, with 12 bases remaining between them. CDR1 MNHNS and CDR2 SASEGT come from the germline V gene. CDR3 in amino acids: CASSDAGGLTEAFF. The CDR3, as DNA: TGTGCCAGCAGTGACGCCGGGGGTCTCACTGAAGCTTTCTTT.

The CDR3 sequence is CASSPTGTGNNSPLHF. The CDR3 coding sequence is TGTGCCAGCTCACCAACCGGGACAGGCAATAATTCACCCCTCCACTTT. V is TRBV18 and J is TRBJ1-6, with 8 bases that match TRBD1. This CDR3 spans 16 amino acids. Germline values: CDR1 KGHSH, CDR2 LQKENI. The V and J ends lost 2 bases and 5 bases, in that order; junction bases with no gene match: 5. Using reference TRBV18 and TRBJ1-6 for the parts outside the CDR3, the full variable domain is NAGVMQNPRHLVRRRGQEARLRCSPMKGHSHVYWYRQLPEEGLKFMVYLQKENIIDESGMPKERFSAEFPKEGPSILRIQQVVRGDSAAYFCASSPTGTGNNSPLHFGNGTRLTVT.

V is TRBV11-2 and J is TRBJ2-3, with 8 bases matching TRBD1. The V and J ends lost 8 bases and 6 bases, in that order; junction bases with no gene match: 13. This CDR3 comprises 15 residues. In germline, CDR1 is SGHAT, CDR2 FQNNGV. The CDR3 is CASGVDRGFADTQYF. CDR3 in DNA: TGTGCCAGCGGGGTTGACAGGGGTTTTGCGGATACGCAGTATTTT.

This clone has only a few counts. CDR3 protein: CASSLQGQGITEAFF. The CDR3 DNA is TGTGCCAGCAGTCTACAGGGACAGGGTATCACTGAAGCTTTCTTT. This rearrangement joins TRBV6-1 to TRBJ1-1, with 9 bases fitting TRBD1. Germline lookup yields CDR1 MNHNS and CDR2 SASEGT. This CDR3 has 15 amino acids. The ends lost 5 bases at V and 4 bases at J; junction bases unmatched: 8.

This clone was observed a few times. CDR3 in amino acids: CAISELIARTGDGYTF. DNA for the CDR3: TGTGCCATCAGTGAGTTAATCGCCAGGACAGGGGATGGCTACACCTTC. The genes are TRBV10-3 and TRBJ1-2; 9 nucleotides agree with TRBD1. CDR1 and CDR2 from the germline V gene are ENHRY and SYGVKD. This CDR3 region has 16 residues. V was clipped by 1 base and J by 6 bases; unmatched bases: 9.